This is a list of T cell receptor beta chains from one sample in a study of T-cell reconstitution after alpha-beta-depleted transplantation in children. TCRdb re-called the PCR reads through MiXCR, storing one row per CDR3 protein. The table shows about 20,000 distinct CDR3 sequences, with 10% to 15% occurring only once. The specimen was PBMCs, mostly from graft donor cells, collected 60 days after TCRalphabeta/CD19-depleted stem cell transplant. Receptor source: a female patient between 2 and 15 years old who had a stem cell transplant for congenital amegakaryocytic thrombocytopenia, so the T cells may come from the graft donor. Both conserved end residues are part of each CDR3. D genes are given only for firm matches.

d_gene: NA
v_gene: TRBV10-3
CDR3aa: CAISTAITANTGELFF

d_gene: NA
v_gene: TRBV7-6
CDR3aa: CASSLVRGSYEQYF

d_gene: TRBD1
v_gene: TRBV25-1
CDR3aa: CASSGTGSYEQYF

d_gene: NA
v_gene: TRBV6-5
CDR3aa: CASSYGTYNSPLHF

d_gene: NA
v_gene: TRBV7-6
CDR3aa: CASSYSPRETQYF

d_gene: NA
v_gene: TRBV6-2/TRBV6-3
CDR3aa: CASSYSIGTYEQYF

d_gene: NA
v_gene: TRBV30
CDR3aa: CAWSLTRDTQYF

d_gene: TRBD1
v_gene: TRBV20-1
CDR3aa: CSARRGTGFKNTEAFF

d_gene: NA
v_gene: TRBV5-1
CDR3aa: CASSPGSNQPQHF

d_gene: TRBD2
v_gene: TRBV30
CDR3aa: CAWRSVAGVGNEQFF

d_gene: NA
v_gene: TRBV20-1
CDR3aa: CSAVEGETQYF

d_gene: NA
v_gene: TRBV7-2
CDR3aa: CASSEGLASETQYF

d_gene: NA
v_gene: TRBV20-1
CDR3aa: CSAREQSGIYEQYF

d_gene: NA
v_gene: TRBV29-1
CDR3aa: CSVINRAAGVVYEQYF

d_gene: NA
v_gene: TRBV4-2
CDR3aa: CASSQDGGSNQPQHF

d_gene: TRBD2
v_gene: TRBV4-1
CDR3aa: CASSQRLAEFDQYF

d_gene: NA
v_gene: TRBV5-1
CDR3aa: CASSLKETQFF

d_gene: TRBD2
v_gene: TRBV29-1
CDR3aa: CSVVRELTGELFF

d_gene: NA
v_gene: TRBV20-1
CDR3aa: CSARVGTKTHNEQFF

d_gene: NA
v_gene: TRBV5-1
CDR3aa: CASSLEQLNTEAFF

d_gene: NA
v_gene: TRBV7-2
CDR3aa: CASSNQDRADTQYF

d_gene: TRBD2
v_gene: TRBV6-1
CDR3aa: CASSPSGTRTYEQYF

d_gene: TRBD2
v_gene: TRBV29-1
CDR3aa: CSVGSAGGPGDEQFF

d_gene: TRBD1
v_gene: TRBV6-1
CDR3aa: CASRRQGDNEKLFF

d_gene: NA
v_gene: TRBV5-1
CDR3aa: CASSLRAYNEQFF

d_gene: NA
v_gene: TRBV20-1
CDR3aa: CSASTAPRGSGLGNTIYF

d_gene: TRBD1
v_gene: TRBV23-1
CDR3aa: CASSHEGAPGEAFF

d_gene: NA
v_gene: TRBV7-9
CDR3aa: CASSLRQGQTYEQYF

d_gene: TRBD1
v_gene: TRBV12-3/TRBV12-4
CDR3aa: CASSWTGSGVQPQHF

d_gene: NA
v_gene: TRBV30
CDR3aa: CAWSIYLARDTQYF

d_gene: NA
v_gene: TRBV11-3
CDR3aa: CASSGDGAYEQYF

d_gene: TRBD1
v_gene: TRBV12-3/TRBV12-4
CDR3aa: CASSFGGQGASGANVLTF

d_gene: NA
v_gene: TRBV20-1
CDR3aa: CSANGENTGELFF

d_gene: NA
v_gene: TRBV7-9
CDR3aa: CASSPHSGVLAKNIQYF

d_gene: TRBD1
v_gene: TRBV4-1
CDR3aa: CASSQLAPGTANYGYTF

d_gene: NA
v_gene: TRBV29-1
CDR3aa: CSGGQSGYNEQFF

d_gene: TRBD2
v_gene: TRBV5-1
CDR3aa: CASSWDYPTYEQYF

d_gene: NA
v_gene: TRBV5-1
CDR3aa: CASSQTWGHEQYF

d_gene: NA
v_gene: TRBV7-6
CDR3aa: CASSSASSYEQYF

d_gene: NA
v_gene: TRBV7-9
CDR3aa: CASSAEIIYGYTF

d_gene: NA
v_gene: TRBV5-1
CDR3aa: CASSLELDSEQYF

d_gene: TRBD2
v_gene: TRBV20-1
CDR3aa: CSARPRLAGGLETQYF

d_gene: TRBD2
v_gene: TRBV7-2
CDR3aa: CASRDTSGGDSDTQYF